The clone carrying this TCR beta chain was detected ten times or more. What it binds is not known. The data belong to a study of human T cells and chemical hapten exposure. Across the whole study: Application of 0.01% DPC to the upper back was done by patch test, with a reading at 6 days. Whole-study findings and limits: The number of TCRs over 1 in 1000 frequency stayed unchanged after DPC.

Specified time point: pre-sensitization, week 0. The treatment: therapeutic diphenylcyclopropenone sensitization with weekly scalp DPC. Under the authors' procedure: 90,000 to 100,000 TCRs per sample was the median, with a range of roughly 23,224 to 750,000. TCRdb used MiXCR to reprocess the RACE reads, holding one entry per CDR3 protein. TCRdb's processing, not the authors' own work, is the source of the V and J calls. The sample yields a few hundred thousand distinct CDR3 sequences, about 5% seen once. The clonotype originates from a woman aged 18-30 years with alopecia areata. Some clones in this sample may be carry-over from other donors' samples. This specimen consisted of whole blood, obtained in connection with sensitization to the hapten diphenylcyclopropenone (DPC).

CDR3 amino acids: CASSLIGTDTQYF. In DNA, the CDR3 is TGTGCCAGCAGCTTAATCGGCACAGATACGCAGTATTTT. The V gene is TRBV11-2, the J gene TRBJ2-3; no reliable D call. Germline CDR1 is SGHAT and CDR2 is FQNNGV. Trimming pared 2 bases from V and 1 base from J, leaving 4 bases between. This CDR3 comprises 13 residues.